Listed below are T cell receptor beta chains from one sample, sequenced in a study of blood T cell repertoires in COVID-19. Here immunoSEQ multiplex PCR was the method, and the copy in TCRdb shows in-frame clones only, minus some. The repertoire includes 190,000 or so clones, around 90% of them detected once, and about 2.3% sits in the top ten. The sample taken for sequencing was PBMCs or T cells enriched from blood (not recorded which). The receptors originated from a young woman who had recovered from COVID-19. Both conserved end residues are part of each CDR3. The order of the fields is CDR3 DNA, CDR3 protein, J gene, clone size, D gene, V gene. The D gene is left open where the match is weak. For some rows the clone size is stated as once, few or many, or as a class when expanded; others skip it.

TGTGCCTGGAGTGCGAGAGACAGGGTGGCTTTCTTT | CAWSARDRVAFF | TRBJ1-1 | NA | TRBD1 | TRBV30
TGTGCCTGGAGTCATGGCCTCGGGGAGCAGTTCTTC | CAWSHGLGEQFF | TRBJ2-1 | NA | NA | TRBV30
TGTGCCACCGGGAAGACGGGAAACACTGAAGCTTTCTTT | CATGKTGNTEAFF | TRBJ1-1 | NA | NA | TRBV24-1
TGCGCCAGCAGCACGGACAGGGTGGACAATGAGCAGTTCTTC | CASSTDRVDNEQFF | TRBJ2-1 | NA | TRBD1 | TRBV5-1
TGTGCCATCAGCCCGGCGGGGGACACTGAAGCTTTCTTT | CAISPAGDTEAFF | TRBJ1-1 | NA | NA | TRBV10-3
TGTGCCACCAAAACAGGGATTCGCTACAATGAGCAGTTCTTC | CATKTGIRYNEQFF | TRBJ2-1 | NA | NA | TRBV2
TGTGCCGGAGGGACTGGAAACACCATATATTTT | CAGGTGNTIYF | TRBJ1-3 | NA | NA | TRBV7-6
TGTGCCAGCAGTTTTCGGGGGATGAGTCGAAGCAATCAGCCCCAGCATTTT | CASSFRGMSRSNQPQHF | TRBJ1-5 | NA | NA | TRBV27
TGTGCCAGCAGCGTTTCCCGGGACAGGGGTATTTACGAGCAGTACTTC | CASSVSRDRGIYEQYF | TRBJ2-7 | NA | TRBD1 | TRBV9
TGTGCCAGCAGCTCAACGGACAGGTTGGGTTCACCCCTCCACTTT | CASSSTDRLGSPLHF | TRBJ1-6 | NA | TRBD1 | TRBV7-9
TGTGCCAGTAGTATGGGGAGGTCGACTGAAGCTTTCTTT | CASSMGRSTEAFF | TRBJ1-1 | NA | NA | TRBV19
TGTGCCAGCAGCCAAACCGCGGGAGCTTTCTTT | CASSQTAGAFF | TRBJ1-1 | NA | NA | TRBV25-1
TGTGCCAGCAGTAGGAGACAGCCGCAAAGTCAGCCCCAGCATTTT | CASSRRQPQSQPQHF | TRBJ1-5 | NA | NA | TRBV6-2/TRBV6-3
TGTGCCACCTACAGGGTAACAGATTCACCCCTCCACTTT | CATYRVTDSPLHF | TRBJ1-6 | NA | NA | TRBV6-6
TGTGCCATCAGTGATGGCAGGGATGAAAAACTGTTTTTT | CAISDGRDEKLFF | TRBJ1-4 | NA | NA | TRBV10-3
TGTGCCATCAGTGAGTCGTCGTCCAGGGGGGATACGCAGTATTTT | CAISESSSRGDTQYF | TRBJ2-3 | NA | TRBD1 | TRBV10-3
TGTGCCAGCAGCCTAGGGGGGGGTCAGCCCCAGCATTTT | CASSLGGGQPQHF | TRBJ1-5 | NA | NA | TRBV7-9
TGTGCCAGTAGTGCGAGGGTACACAATCAGCCCCAGCATTTT | CASSARVHNQPQHF | TRBJ1-5 | NA | NA | TRBV19
TGTGCCAGCAGCGTAGGGGCCAATGAGCAGTTCTTC | CASSVGANEQFF | TRBJ2-1 | NA | NA | TRBV9
TGTGCCAGCAGCTCCACCACTAGCAGCTACAATGAGCAGTTCTTC | CASSSTTSSYNEQFF | TRBJ2-1 | NA | NA | TRBV7-6
TGTGCCAGCAGTAAAGACAGGGGGTCTTCGAACTATGGCTACACCTTC | CASSKDRGSSNYGYTF | TRBJ1-2 | NA | TRBD1 | TRBV6-1
TGTGCCAGCAGTTTGGAACCGGGAACTGCTTATGGCTACACCTTC | CASSLEPGTAYGYTF | TRBJ1-2 | NA | NA | TRBV6-5
TGTGCCAGCGGGAACCGGGGACAGAGATATGGCTACACCTTC | CASGNRGQRYGYTF | TRBJ1-2 | once | TRBD1 | TRBV6-5
TGTGCTAGCAGCTTAGGTTGTTCCGGACAGGACAGAACCTACGAGCAGTACTTC | CASSLGCSGQDRTYEQYF | TRBJ2-7 | NA | TRBD1 | TRBV7-7
TGTGCCAGCAGCTTCGGACAGGGGTACACTGAAGCTTTCTTT | CASSFGQGYTEAFF | TRBJ1-1 | NA | TRBD1 | TRBV7-2
TGTGCCAGCAGTTCCCACCTCGACAGAACGTATGAAAAACTGTTTTTT | CASSSHLDRTYEKLFF | TRBJ1-4 | few | NA | TRBV5-4
TGTGCCTGGAGTGTTGAGGTTGGGCAGTACTTC | CAWSVEVGQYF | TRBJ2-7 | NA | NA | TRBV30
TGTGCCAGCAGCTTATCTAGCACGGGGAGGCCCCAGCATTTT | CASSLSSTGRPQHF | TRBJ1-5 | NA | NA | TRBV5-5
TGTGCCAGCTCGCTAGACAGCCTGAAGTCTGGGGCCAACGTCCTGACTTTC | CASSLDSLKSGANVLTF | TRBJ2-6 | NA | NA | TRBV18
TGTGCCATCAGTTGGGACTCTCGTGGAGATACGCAGTATTTT | CAISWDSRGDTQYF | TRBJ2-3 | NA | NA | TRBV10-3
TGTGCCAGCACCCTTGGGACAGCCTACGAGCAGTACTTC | CASTLGTAYEQYF | TRBJ2-7 | NA | TRBD1 | TRBV12-3/TRBV12-4
TGTGCCAGCAGTTCATCGCAACTAGCGGGAGCCACAGATACGCAGTATTTT | CASSSSQLAGATDTQYF | TRBJ2-3 | NA | TRBD2 | TRBV6-2/TRBV6-3
TGTGCCAGCAGTCGTCAAACTAGCACAGATACGCAGTATTTT | CASSRQTSTDTQYF | TRBJ2-3 | NA | NA | TRBV27
TGTGCCAGTAGTAACGCAGGGGCCAACGAGCAGTACTTC | CASSNAGANEQYF | TRBJ2-7 | NA | NA | TRBV19
TGCGCCAGCAGCTTAAGGGGGGGCACTGAAGCTTTCTTT | CASSLRGGTEAFF | TRBJ1-1 | many | NA | TRBV5-1
TGTGCCAGTAGTCGACAGGGTTCGGAAGGCTACACCTTC | CASSRQGSEGYTF | TRBJ1-2 | NA | TRBD1 | TRBV19
TGTGCCAGCAGCTCGGACAGCTCCTACAATGAGCAGTTCTTC | CASSSDSSYNEQFF | TRBJ2-1 | NA | NA | TRBV7-2
TGTGCCACCAGTGGCCCACAGGGGGTCGCCGGGGCCAACGTCCTGACTTTC | CATSGPQGVAGANVLTF | TRBJ2-6 | once | TRBD1 | TRBV24-1
TGTGCCTGGAGCGACATGGGACAGGGATCCTACGAGCAGTACTTC | CAWSDMGQGSYEQYF | TRBJ2-7 | NA | TRBD1 | TRBV30
TGTGCCAGCAGCCCCCAGAGGAATGAGCAGTTCTTC | CASSPQRNEQFF | TRBJ2-1 | NA | NA | TRBV7-3
TGTGCCAGCAGCGCCCTTCTAGATACCGGGGAGCTGTTTTTT | CASSALLDTGELFF | TRBJ2-2 | NA | NA | TRBV9
TGTGCCAGCAGCTTAGGTGGGGACAGGGGAGAGACCCAGTACTTC | CASSLGGDRGETQYF | TRBJ2-5 | NA | TRBD1 | TRBV13
TGTGCCAGCAGCTCGGGGGGTCGAAAGAACTATGGCTACACCTTC | CASSSGGRKNYGYTF | TRBJ1-2 | NA | NA | TRBV11-2
TGTGCCAGCAGCTTGGCTTCGGTCCCGAGGAACACCGGGGAGCTGTTTTTT | CASSLASVPRNTGELFF | TRBJ2-2 | NA | NA | TRBV5-4
TGTGCCAGCAGCTTACTTGTGGGGGAGGCTACCCAGTACTTC | CASSLLVGEATQYF | TRBJ2-7 | NA | NA | TRBV7-2
TGTGCCAGCAGCGTAGGGGTTGGCAGGCTAAACATTCAGTACTTC | CASSVGVGRLNIQYF | TRBJ2-4 | NA | NA | TRBV9
TGTGCCAGCAGCCTTTCGACAGTTGGAAACACCATATATTTT | CASSLSTVGNTIYF | TRBJ1-3 | NA | NA | TRBV7-2
TGTGCCAGCTCACCACCGTTGGGCGGGAGCACAGATACGCAGTATTTT | CASSPPLGGSTDTQYF | TRBJ2-3 | NA | NA | TRBV18
TGTGCCAGCTCACCACCCCAGGGCAGGAACACTGAAGCTTTCTTT | CASSPPQGRNTEAFF | TRBJ1-1 | NA | NA | TRBV18
TGTGCCAGCATCATAGGACAGGGTACAGATACGCAGTATTTT | CASIIGQGTDTQYF | TRBJ2-3 | NA | TRBD1 | TRBV28
TGTGCCAGCAGCGTCCACCCTACCTACGAGCAGTACTTC | CASSVHPTYEQYF | TRBJ2-7 | NA | NA | TRBV9
TGTGCCAGCAGTCCCAGGGGAGCGGGAAACACCATATATTTT | CASSPRGAGNTIYF | TRBJ1-3 | NA | NA | TRBV27
TGTGCCAACGGAAGGGGTGACACTGAAGCTTTCTTT | CANGRGDTEAFF | TRBJ1-1 | NA | NA | TRBV6-5
TGCAGTGCTAGTGAGGGCAGGGTTAATTCCTACGAGCAGTACTTC | CSASEGRVNSYEQYF | TRBJ2-7 | NA | NA | TRBV20-1
TGTGCCAGTAGTCTTGGCGGGATGCCCAATGAGCAGTTCTTC | CASSLGGMPNEQFF | TRBJ2-1 | NA | NA | TRBV19
TGTGCCAGTAGTATGAGTGAGATAGCAGAAGAGACCCAGTACTTC | CASSMSEIAEETQYF | TRBJ2-5 | NA | NA | TRBV19
TGCAGTGTCCCGGGACAGCTAAACTATGGCTACACCTTC | CSVPGQLNYGYTF | TRBJ1-2 | NA | TRBD1 | TRBV29-1
TGTGCCAGCAGCGTAGCAGGGGCGTGGGGCTACACCTTC | CASSVAGAWGYTF | TRBJ1-2 | NA | NA | TRBV9